These T cell receptor beta chains were read from a single sample in a study of molecular identifiers for immune sequencing clone quantification. TCRdb analysed the PCR reads with MiXCR anew, one entry per CDR3 protein. In the table there are hundreds of thousands of distinct CDR3 sequences, around 25% of which are singletons. Specimen: naive CD8+ T cells from blood, with Jurkat cell RNA spiked in. These receptors were obtained from a human donor in good health. Some libraries in this study had Jurkat cell RNA spiked in. The CDR3 runs from the conserved cysteine through the conserved F or W. A D gene is named only where the DNA matches it firmly. Where a row states a size, it is once, few, many or the class of an expanded clone; other rows omit it.

D,size,J,V,CDR3,DNA
TRBD1,few,TRBJ2-2,TRBV6-2/TRBV6-3,CASSHRDRVTGELFF,TGTGCCAGCAGCCACCGGGACAGGGTCACCGGGGAGCTGTTTTTT
.,.,TRBJ1-6,TRBV9,CASSVGSHNSPLHF,TGTGCCAGCAGCGTAGGGAGTCATAATTCACCCCTCCACTTT
.,.,TRBJ2-3,TRBV11-2,CASSLVQGPLDTQYF,TGTGCCAGCAGCTTAGTTCAGGGACCGCTCGATACGCAGTATTTT
TRBD1,.,TRBJ1-1,TRBV30,CAWGDRGPEAFF,TGTGCCTGGGGGGACAGGGGACCTGAAGCTTTCTTT
.,many,TRBJ1-1,TRBV5-4,CASSWGYEAFF,TGTGCCAGCAGCTGGGGGTACGAAGCTTTCTTT
.,many,TRBJ1-5,TRBV24-1,CATSELDKRNCVSNQPQHF,TGTGCCACCAGTGAGCTCGACAAAAGGAACTGCGTAAGCAATCAGCCCCAGCATTTT
.,many,TRBJ2-3,TRBV3-1,CASSRGTGLGTDTQYF,TGTGCCAGCAGCCGCGGGACTGGCCTCGGCACAGATACGCAGTATTTT
.,few,TRBJ2-1,TRBV20-1,CSARDRGWETGAPGEQFF,TGCAGTGCTAGAGACAGGGGTTGGGAGACGGGAGCACCGGGAGAGCAGTTCTTC
.,.,TRBJ1-2,TRBV6-2/TRBV6-3,CASSYSGADGYTF,TGTGCCAGCAGTTACTCAGGGGCCGATGGCTACACCTTC
.,.,TRBJ2-4,TRBV13,CASSLEARGPQHIPSF,TGTGCCAGCAGCTTAGAAGCAAGGGGCCCCCAACACATTCCGTCCTTC
.,many,TRBJ1-5,TRBV2,CASSEEDSNQPQHF,TGTGCCAGCAGTGAAGAGGATAGCAATCAGCCCCAGCATTTT
TRBD2,many,TRBJ2-3,TRBV2,CASSEREAGASTDTQYF,TGTGCCAGCAGTGAGAGGGAGGCGGGAGCCTCCACAGATACGCAGTATTTT
.,.,TRBJ1-1,TRBV10-3,CAISEETGMNTEAFF,TGTGCCATCAGTGAAGAAACAGGGATGAACACTGAAGCTTTCTTT
.,few,TRBJ2-7,TRBV3-1,CASSQDKRGSAYEQYF,TGTGCCAGCAGCCAAGATAAGAGGGGTTCGGCCTACGAGCAGTACTTC
.,many,TRBJ2-5,TRBV29-1,CSARLLGETQYF,TGCAGCGCAAGGCTTTTGGGAGAGACCCAGTACTTC
.,.,TRBJ2-7,TRBV4-1,CASSQGARYEQYF,TGCGCCAGCAGCCAAGGCGCGCGCTACGAGCAGTACTTC
.,.,TRBJ1-4,TRBV7-6,CASSFQQEAVNEKLFF,TGTGCCAGCAGCTTCCAACAGGAGGCGGTTAATGAAAAACTGTTTTTT
TRBD1,many,TRBJ1-4,TRBV4-3,CASSLDRTGEKLFF,TGTGCCAGCAGTTTGGACAGGACAGGTGAAAAACTGTTTTTT
TRBD2,many,TRBJ2-7,TRBV7-9,CASSWEGSSYEQYF,TGTGCCAGCAGCTGGGAGGGAAGCTCCTACGAGCAGTACTTC
.,many,TRBJ2-2,TRBV10-3,CAISDPPSGAGELFF,TGTGCCATCAGTGATCCTCCCTCGGGAGCCGGGGAGCTGTTTTTT
.,many,TRBJ2-7,TRBV30,CAWSHTLEQYF,TGTGCCTGGAGTCATACGCTGGAGCAGTACTTC
TRBD1,many,TRBJ2-3,TRBV4-3,CASSHDRDSYTDTQYF,TGCGCCAGCAGCCACGACCGGGACAGCTACACAGATACGCAGTATTTT
.,many,TRBJ1-3,TRBV7-2,CASSYDITGNTIYF,TGTGCCAGCAGTTACGACATAACTGGAAACACCATATATTTT
TRBD1,.,TRBJ1-1,TRBV12-5,CASGNRGDWTEAFF,TGTGCTAGTGGGAACAGGGGGGACTGGACTGAAGCTTTCTTT
TRBD2,many,TRBJ2-5,TRBV7-9,CASSLALAGGLQETQYF,TGTGCCAGCAGCTTAGCGTTGGCGGGAGGGCTCCAAGAGACCCAGTACTTC
TRBD1,many,TRBJ1-1,TRBV29-1,CSVRTGLDTEAFF,TGCAGCGTCCGGACAGGTCTTGACACTGAAGCTTTCTTT
.,.,TRBJ2-7,TRBV12-3/TRBV12-4,CASSLFGTDYDEQYF,TGTGCCAGCAGTTTGTTCGGGACTGACTACGACGAGCAGTACTTC
.,.,TRBJ1-2,TRBV30,CAWTVRGYGYTF,TGTGCCTGGACCGTGAGGGGCTATGGCTACACCTTC
.,few,TRBJ2-7,TRBV5-6,CASSYGTGGGAGEQYF,TGTGCCAGCAGCTACGGTACCGGCGGAGGGGCCGGCGAGCAGTACTTC
.,many,TRBJ1-2,TRBV9,CASSVDIGAFNYGYTF,TGTGCCAGCAGCGTGGATATAGGGGCTTTTAACTATGGCTACACCTTC
.,few,TRBJ2-1,TRBV14,CASSQDLAGLVYNEQFF,TGTGCCAGCAGCCAAGACTTGGCGGGACTCGTATACAATGAGCAGTTCTTC
.,.,TRBJ2-2,TRBV10-1,CASSDGYPNTGELFF,TGCGCCAGCAGTGACGGCTATCCTAACACCGGGGAGCTGTTTTTT
TRBD1,.,TRBJ1-5,TRBV15,CATSRRQQGAGQPQHF,TGTGCCACCAGCAGACGACAACAGGGGGCTGGTCAGCCCCAGCATTTT
.,.,TRBJ2-5,TRBV5-6,CASSFQENQYF,TGTGCCAGCAGCTTCCAGGAGAACCAGTACTTC
.,.,TRBJ1-3,TRBV6-6,CASSYMGVSGNTIYF,TGTGCCAGCAGTTACATGGGAGTCTCTGGAAACACCATATATTTT
.,few,TRBJ1-1,TRBV27,CASRSGWTEAFF,TGTGCCAGCAGATCGGGGTGGACTGAAGCTTTCTTT
TRBD1,once,TRBJ2-5,TRBV5-1,CASSLWTGEETQYF,TGCGCCAGCAGCCTCTGGACAGGCGAAGAGACCCAGTACTTC
.,.,TRBJ2-7,TRBV29-1,CSVFGTYSYEQYF,TGCAGCGTGTTCGGGACATATTCCTACGAGCAGTACTTC
.,many,TRBJ1-3,TRBV20-1,CSARDMTGRSGNTIYF,TGCAGTGCTAGAGATATGACGGGGCGATCTGGAAACACCATATATTTT
.,many,TRBJ2-3,TRBV6-5,CASSYGAVSTDTQYF,TGTGCCAGCAGTTACGGGGCCGTAAGCACAGATACGCAGTATTTT
.,many,TRBJ1-1,TRBV19,CASSPRDLNTEAFF,TGTGCCAGTAGCCCCCGGGACTTGAACACTGAAGCTTTCTTT
TRBD1,.,TRBJ2-4,TRBV12-3/TRBV12-4,CASRTTGSRNIQYF,TGTGCCAGCAGAACGACAGGGTCCAGAAACATTCAGTACTTC
.,.,TRBJ2-7,TRBV27,CASSLRGRVLDEQYF,TGTGCCAGCAGTTTACGGGGCAGGGTGTTGGACGAGCAGTACTTC
.,many,TRBJ1-1,TRBV4-2,CASSQGYTVSGEAFF,TGTGCCAGCAGCCAAGGGTACACAGTCTCGGGTGAAGCTTTCTTT
TRBD1,.,TRBJ1-5,TRBV2,CASSGWTGDNQPQHF,TGTGCCAGCTCTGGATGGACAGGTGACAATCAGCCCCAGCATTTT
.,many,TRBJ1-4,TRBV7-9,CASSLDAEKLFF,TGTGCCAGCAGCTTGGACGCAGAAAAACTGTTTTTT
TRBD1,few,TRBJ2-2,TRBV24-1,CATSDLPGTGGTGELFF,TGTGCCACCAGTGATTTGCCGGGGACAGGGGGCACCGGGGAGCTGTTTTTT
.,many,TRBJ2-3,TRBV20-1,CSARAGVTDTQYF,TGCAGTGCTAGAGCGGGAGTCACAGATACGCAGTATTTT